The entry that follows covers one TCR beta chain sequence. Its antigen is still unknown. Other DNA sequences of this sample code for an identical CDR3. In the CD4+ fraction, cells were divided into CD45RA+ naive and CD45RA-negative memory subsets. These data are taken from a study of shared clonotypes between healthy human individuals. About the study: Three plates were used per donor for CD4 naive, three for CD4 memory, two for CD8 naive and one for CD8 memory. Study-wide results and limits: A handful of donors had roughly 5% of their naive CD4 clonotypes in common. Although depth was large, rarefaction showed that sequencing of the sorted subsets was incomplete.

Assay used: immunoSEQ multiplex PCR; TCRdb lists only in-frame clones, some missing. The sample holds more than 2,000,000 clones, 85% to 95% seen once. CDR3 length: 13 amino acids. The germline gives CDR1 SGHAT, CDR2 FQNNGV. The V end was cut by 5 bases, the J end by 4 bases, with 10 bases between. J is TRBJ2-3 and V is TRBV11-2; unclear D gene. The sequence was collected from a man younger than 35 in good health. Some clones in this sample may be carry-over from other donors' samples. Sequenced sample: naive CD4+ T cells from PBMCs. Subset given: CD45RA+ positively selected. CDR3 in DNA: TGTGCCAGCAGCCTCCCGGGTGCAGATACGCAGTATTTT. This encodes CASSLPGADTQYF.